The table lists the clone carrying this TCR beta chain with a count of one. Original analysis: By means of reference gene primer amplification, nucleated cell counts were estimated. Sequencing was performed with immunoSEQ multiplex PCR; in TCRdb, only in-frame clones are kept and a portion is missing. V, J and clone size derive from that table, while D and trimming were established from the DNA sequence. The data hold fewer than 150,000 clones, with roughly 85% observed a single time. This specimen comes from a study of blood T cell repertoires in COVID-19. Across the study: There were acute and convalescent COVID-19 samples, and they came from the United States, Italy and Spain. PBMCs, B-cell-depleted T cells, or T cells provided the cDNA or gDNA that made up the material.

V lost 8 bases and J 0 bases, leaving 8 bases between the germline ends. Germline-derived CDR1 and CDR2 are LNHDA and SQIVND (reference sequence). This CDR3 spans 14 amino acids. Sequenced sample: peripheral blood. The TCR sequence derives from a man over 45 with acute or convalescent COVID-19. The J gene is TRBJ2-6, the V gene TRBV19; D gene ambiguous. The CDR3 spells CASHHYSGANVLTF. In nucleotides, the CDR3 is TGTGCCAGTCATCACTACTCTGGGGCCAACGTCCTGACTTTC.